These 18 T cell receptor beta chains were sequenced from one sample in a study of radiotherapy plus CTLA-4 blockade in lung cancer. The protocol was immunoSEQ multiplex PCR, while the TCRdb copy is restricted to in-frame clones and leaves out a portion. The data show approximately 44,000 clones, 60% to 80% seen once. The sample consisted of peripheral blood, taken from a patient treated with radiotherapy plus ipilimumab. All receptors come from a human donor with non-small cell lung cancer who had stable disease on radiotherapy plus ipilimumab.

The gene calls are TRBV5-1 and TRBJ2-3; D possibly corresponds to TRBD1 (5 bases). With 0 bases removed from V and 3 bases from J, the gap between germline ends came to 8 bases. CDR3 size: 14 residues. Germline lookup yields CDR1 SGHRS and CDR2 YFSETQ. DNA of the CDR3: TGCGCCAGCAGCTTGGGGGGCAGTACAGATACGCAGTATTTT. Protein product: CASSLGGSTDTQYF.

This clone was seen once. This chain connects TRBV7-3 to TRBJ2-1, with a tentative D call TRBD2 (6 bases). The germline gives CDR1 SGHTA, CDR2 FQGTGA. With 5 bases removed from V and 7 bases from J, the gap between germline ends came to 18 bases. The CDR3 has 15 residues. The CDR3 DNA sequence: TGTGCCAGCAGCCAGGGCGGGGCTAGGCGAAATGAGCAGTTCTTC. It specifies CASSQGGARRNEQFF.

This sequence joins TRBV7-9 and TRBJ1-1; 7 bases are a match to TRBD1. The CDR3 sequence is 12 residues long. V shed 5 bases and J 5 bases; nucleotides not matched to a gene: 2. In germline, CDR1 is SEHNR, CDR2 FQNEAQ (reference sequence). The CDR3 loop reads CASSMTGTEAFF. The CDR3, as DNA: TGTGCCAGCAGCATGACAGGGACTGAAGCTTTCTTT.

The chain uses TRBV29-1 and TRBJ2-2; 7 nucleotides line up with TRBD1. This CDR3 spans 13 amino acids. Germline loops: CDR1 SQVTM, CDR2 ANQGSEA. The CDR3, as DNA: TGCACCCACCGGGACAGCGAGACCGGGGAGCTGTTTTTT. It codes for CTHRDSETGELFF.

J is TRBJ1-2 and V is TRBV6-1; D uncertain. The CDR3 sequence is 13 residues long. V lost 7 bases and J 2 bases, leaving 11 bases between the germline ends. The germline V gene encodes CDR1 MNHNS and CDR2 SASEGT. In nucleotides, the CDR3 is TGTGCCAGCACCCCTTACAAGAACTATGGCTACACCTTC. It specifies CASTPYKNYGYTF.

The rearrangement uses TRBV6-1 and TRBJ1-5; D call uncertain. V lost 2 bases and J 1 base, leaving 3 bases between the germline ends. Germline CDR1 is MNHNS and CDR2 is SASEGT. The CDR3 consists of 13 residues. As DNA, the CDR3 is TGTGCCAGCAGTGAAAGAAGCAATCAGCCCCAGCATTTT. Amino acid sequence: CASSERSNQPQHF.

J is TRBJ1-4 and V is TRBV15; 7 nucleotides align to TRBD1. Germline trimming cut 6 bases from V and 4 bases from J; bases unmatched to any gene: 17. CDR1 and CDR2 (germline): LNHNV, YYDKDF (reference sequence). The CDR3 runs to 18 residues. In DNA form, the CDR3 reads TGTGCCACCAGTCCAGCGGGGGGCAGGGGGAGAGATAATGAAAAACTGTTTTTT. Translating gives CATSPAGGRGRDNEKLFF.

The CDR3 here is CASSYLNLGVGAEAFF. The CDR3 DNA is TGTGCCAGCAGCTACCTCAATTTGGGGGTCGGAGCTGAAGCTTTCTTT. The V call is TRBV11-2, the J call TRBJ1-1, with a weak D call TRBD1 (5 bases). The germline V gene encodes CDR1 SGHAT and CDR2 FQNNGV. Trimming took off 4 bases at V and 6 bases at J, with 21 bases between the two ends. CDR3 length equals 16 residues.

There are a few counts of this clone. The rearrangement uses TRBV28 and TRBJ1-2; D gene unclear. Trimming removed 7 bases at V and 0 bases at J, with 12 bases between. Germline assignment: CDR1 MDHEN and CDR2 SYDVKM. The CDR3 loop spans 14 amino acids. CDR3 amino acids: CASTRQVANYGYTF. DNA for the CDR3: TGTGCCAGCACCCGGCAGGTCGCTAACTATGGCTACACCTTC.

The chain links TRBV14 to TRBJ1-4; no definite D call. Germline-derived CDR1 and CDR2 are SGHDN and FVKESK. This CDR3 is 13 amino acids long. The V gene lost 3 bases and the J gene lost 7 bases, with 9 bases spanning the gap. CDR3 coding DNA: TGTGCCAGCAGCCAGGGATGGGGTGAAAAACTGTTTTTT. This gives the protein CASSQGWGEKLFF. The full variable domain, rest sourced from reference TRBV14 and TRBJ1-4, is EAGVTQFPSHSVIEKGQTVTLRCDPISGHDNLYWYRRVMGKEIKFLLHFVKESKQDESGMPNNRFLAERTGGTYSTLKVQPAELEDSGVYFCASSQGWGEKLFFGSGTQLSVL.

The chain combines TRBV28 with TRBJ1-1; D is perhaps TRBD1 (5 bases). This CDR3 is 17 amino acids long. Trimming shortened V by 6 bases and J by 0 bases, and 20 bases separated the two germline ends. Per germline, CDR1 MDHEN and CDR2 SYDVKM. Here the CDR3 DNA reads TGTGCCAGCAGCTTACTCACCCTGGGGCGGATGAACACTGAAGCTTTCTTT. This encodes CASSLLTLGRMNTEAFF.

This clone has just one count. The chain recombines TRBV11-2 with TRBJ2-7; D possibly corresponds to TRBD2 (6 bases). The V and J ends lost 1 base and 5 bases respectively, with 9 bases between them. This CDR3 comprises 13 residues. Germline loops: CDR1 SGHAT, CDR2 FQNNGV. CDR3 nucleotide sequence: TGTGCCAGCAGCTTAGGTCAGCGGGACGAGCAGTACTTC. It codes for CASSLGQRDEQYF.

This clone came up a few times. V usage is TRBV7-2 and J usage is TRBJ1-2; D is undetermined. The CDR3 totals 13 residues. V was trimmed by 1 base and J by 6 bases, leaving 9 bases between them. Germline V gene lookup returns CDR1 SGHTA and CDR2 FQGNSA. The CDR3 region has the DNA TGTGCCAGCAGCTTAGGACATCTCGATGGCTACACCTTC. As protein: CASSLGHLDGYTF.

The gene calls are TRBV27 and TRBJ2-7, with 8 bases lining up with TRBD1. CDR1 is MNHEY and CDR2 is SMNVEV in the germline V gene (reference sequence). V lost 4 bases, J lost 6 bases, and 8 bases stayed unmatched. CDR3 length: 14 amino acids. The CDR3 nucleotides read TGTGCCAGCAGTTCCTCGGACAGGGTAGGCGAGCAGTACGTC. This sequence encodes CASSSSDRVGEQYV.

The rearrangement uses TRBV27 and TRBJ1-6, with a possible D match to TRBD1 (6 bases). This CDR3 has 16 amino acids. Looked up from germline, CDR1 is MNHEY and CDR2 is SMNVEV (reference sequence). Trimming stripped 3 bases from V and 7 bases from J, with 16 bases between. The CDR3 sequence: CASSFEQGGYNSPLHF. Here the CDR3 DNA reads TGTGCCAGCAGTTTCGAACAGGGAGGCTACAATTCACCCCTCCACTTT.

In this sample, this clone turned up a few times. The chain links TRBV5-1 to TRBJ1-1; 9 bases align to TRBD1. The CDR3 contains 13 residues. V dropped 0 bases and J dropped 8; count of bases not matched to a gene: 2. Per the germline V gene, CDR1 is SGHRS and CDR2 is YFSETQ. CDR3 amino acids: CASSLGTGAEAFF. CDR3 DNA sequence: TGCGCCAGCAGCTTGGGGACAGGGGCAGAAGCTTTCTTT.

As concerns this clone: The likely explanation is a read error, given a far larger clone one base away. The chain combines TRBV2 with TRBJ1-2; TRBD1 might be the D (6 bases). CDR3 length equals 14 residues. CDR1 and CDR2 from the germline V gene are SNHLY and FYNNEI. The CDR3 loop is CASSEGAGDYGFTF. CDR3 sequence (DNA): TGTGCCAGCAGTGAAGGGGCAGGGGACTATGGCTTCACCTTC.

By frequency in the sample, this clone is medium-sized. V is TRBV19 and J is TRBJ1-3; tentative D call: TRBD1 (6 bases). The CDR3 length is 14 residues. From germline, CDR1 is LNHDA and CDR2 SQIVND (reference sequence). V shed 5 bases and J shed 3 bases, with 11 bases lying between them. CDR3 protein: CASSPQGYGNTIYF. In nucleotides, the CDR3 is TGTGCCAGTAGTCCACAGGGTTATGGAAACACCATATATTTT.